A selection of T cell receptor beta chains follows, all from one sample in a study of blood T cell repertoires in COVID-19. Assay: immunoSEQ multiplex PCR; the TCRdb copy retains only in-frame clones and omits some. The sample records around 230,000 clones, over 70% being singletons. The sequenced material came from peripheral blood. Source of these receptors: a woman older than 75 with acute or convalescent COVID-19. The CDR3 runs from the conserved cysteine through the conserved F or W. A D gene is named only where the DNA matches it firmly. Clone size is shown for a subset of rows, as once, few, many or a class of expanded clone.

V,J,size,D,CDR3,DNA
TRBV25-1,TRBJ1-6,.,.,CASSESGWGTGGSLHF,TGTGCCAGCAGTGAATCGGGTTGGGGGACCGGGGGTTCCCTCCACTTT
TRBV19,TRBJ1-2,.,TRBD1,CATSREGALYGYTF,TGTGCCACCTCTCGAGAGGGGGCCCTTTATGGCTACACCTTC
TRBV3-1/TRBV3-2,TRBJ1-1,.,TRBD1,CASSQDRGAEAFF,TGTGCCAGCAGCCAGGACAGGGGTGCTGAAGCTTTCTTT
TRBV2,TRBJ1-5,.,.,CASTFVRNNQPQHF,TGTGCCAGCACTTTTGTCAGGAACAATCAGCCCCAGCATTTT
TRBV28,TRBJ1-5,.,.,CASSLFSSNQPQHF,TGTGCCAGCAGTTTATTTTCAAGCAATCAGCCCCAGCATTTT
TRBV6-5,TRBJ1-2,.,.,CASSSHGQTNYGYTF,TGTGCCAGCAGTTCTCACGGACAAACTAACTATGGCTACACCTTC
TRBV7-9,TRBJ1-2,.,.,CASSSTPGYNYGYTF,TGTGCCAGCAGCTCCACTCCAGGATATAACTATGGCTACACCTTC
TRBV28,TRBJ2-5,.,.,CASSQTSEETQYF,TGTGCCAGCAGTCAAACTAGTGAAGAGACCCAGTACTTC
TRBV6-2/TRBV6-3,TRBJ2-3,.,.,CASSPDDRLSTDTQYF,TGTGCCAGCAGCCCCGACGACAGACTTAGCACAGATACGCAGTATTTT
TRBV28,TRBJ1-2,.,TRBD1,CASSFQSGQGNYGYTF,TGTGCCAGCAGTTTCCAATCAGGACAGGGGAACTATGGCTACACCTTC
TRBV5-1,TRBJ1-1,.,.,CASSIVGGYSTEAFF,TGCGCCAGCAGCATAGTAGGGGGATATTCCACTGAAGCTTTCTTT
TRBV28,TRBJ1-3,few,TRBD1,CASSSPTGHGNTIYF,TGTGCCAGCAGCTCCCCGACAGGGCATGGAAACACCATATATTTT
TRBV7-2,TRBJ1-5,.,TRBD1,CASSWGQETHQPQHF,TGTGCCAGCAGCTGGGGACAGGAAACCCATCAGCCCCAGCATTTT
TRBV6-4,TRBJ2-1,.,TRBD2,CASRPGTSDYNEQFF,TGTGCCAGCAGACCCGGGACTAGCGACTACAATGAGCAGTTCTTC
TRBV5-1,TRBJ2-7,.,TRBD2,CASSTGGPYEQYF,TGCGCCAGCAGCACGGGGGGGCCCTACGAGCAGTACTTC
TRBV3-1/TRBV3-2,TRBJ2-7,many,TRBD1,CASSQDRGPYEQYF,TGTGCCAGCAGCCAAGACAGGGGGCCCTACGAGCAGTACTTC
TRBV4-2,TRBJ1-1,.,.,CASSPQGPEAFF,TGTGCCAGCAGCCCACAGGGCCCGGAAGCTTTCTTT
TRBV6-5,TRBJ2-3,.,.,CASSYSIPGTDTQYF,TGTGCCAGCAGTTACTCGATACCGGGCACAGATACGCAGTATTTT
TRBV27,TRBJ1-4,.,.,CASSLSRGRGINEKLFF,TGTGCCAGCAGTTTATCGCGGGGGAGGGGTATTAATGAAAAACTGTTTTTT
TRBV7-9,TRBJ1-4,.,.,CASSLAPGQNEKLFF,TGTGCCAGCAGCTTAGCCCCTGGACAGAATGAAAAACTGTTTTTT
TRBV27,TRBJ2-7,few,.,CASSSPWEQYF,TGTGCCAGCAGTAGCCCGTGGGAGCAGTACTTC
TRBV12-3/TRBV12-4,TRBJ2-7,.,.,CASSSRVYEQYF,TGTGCCAGCAGCTCCCGAGTCTACGAGCAGTACTTC
TRBV10-1,TRBJ1-1,.,.,CASSGMYTEAFF,TGCGCCAGCAGTGGTATGTACACTGAAGCTTTCTTT
TRBV27,TRBJ1-2,once,TRBD1,CASSPGTGWPPYGYTF,TGTGCCAGCAGTCCAGGGACAGGGTGGCCCCCCTATGGCTACACCTTC
TRBV19,TRBJ1-5,.,.,CASSMDGGRGQPQHF,TGTGCCAGTAGTATGGATGGGGGCAGGGGTCAGCCCCAGCATTTT
TRBV4-1,TRBJ2-3,.,TRBD1,CASSPGTAGDTQYF,TGCGCCAGCAGCCCGGGGACAGCTGGAGATACGCAGTATTTT
TRBV7-9,TRBJ2-7,.,TRBD2,CASRPGTSGAQYEQYF,TGTGCCAGCAGACCCGGGACTAGCGGGGCCCAGTACGAGCAGTACTTC
TRBV5-1,TRBJ1-1,.,TRBD1,CASSSPGQGATAFF,TGCGCCAGCAGCTCCCCGGGACAGGGGGCGACGGCTTTCTTT
TRBV30,TRBJ2-2,.,.,CAWYSLGATGELFF,TGTGCCTGGTACTCTCTTGGGGCCACCGGGGAGCTGTTTTTT
TRBV19,TRBJ2-2,.,.,CASSISASNTGELFF,TGTGCCAGTAGTATTTCTGCTAGCAACACCGGGGAGCTGTTTTTT
TRBV5-1,TRBJ2-1,.,TRBD2,CASSLGPLLAGGNEQFF,TGCGCCAGCAGCTTGGGACCCTTACTAGCGGGAGGGAATGAGCAGTTCTTC
TRBV29-1,TRBJ1-4,.,TRBD1,CSVESGQGDEKLFF,TGCAGCGTTGAATCGGGACAGGGGGACGAAAAACTGTTTTTT
TRBV4-2,TRBJ1-5,.,TRBD1,CASSQGQGPVQPQHF,TGTGCCAGCAGCCAAGGACAGGGGCCAGTTCAGCCCCAGCATTTT
TRBV24-1,TRBJ1-4,once,.,CATSDKQSFNEKLFF,TGTGCCACCAGTGACAAACAGAGTTTTAATGAAAAACTGTTTTTT
TRBV5-4,TRBJ1-5,.,TRBD1,CASSLGGGQGAGQPQHF,TGTGCCAGCAGCTTGGGAGGGGGACAGGGGGCCGGACAGCCCCAGCATTTT
TRBV5-1,TRBJ2-7,.,TRBD2,CASSLAGGRAGSEQYF,TGCGCCAGCAGCTTGGCTGGCGGGAGGGCCGGAAGCGAGCAGTACTTC
TRBV19,TRBJ1-1,.,.,CASSYTGNTEAFF,TGTGCCAGTAGTTATACAGGGAACACTGAAGCTTTCTTT